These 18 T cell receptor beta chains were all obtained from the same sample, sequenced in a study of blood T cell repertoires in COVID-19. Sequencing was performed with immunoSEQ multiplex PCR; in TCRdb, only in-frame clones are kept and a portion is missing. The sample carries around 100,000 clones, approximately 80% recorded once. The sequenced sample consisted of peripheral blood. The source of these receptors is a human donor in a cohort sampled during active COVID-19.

The CDR3 reads CASSEWSSGAQETQYF. CDR3 in DNA: TGCGCCAGCAGTGAGTGGTCTAGCGGAGCTCAAGAGACCCAGTACTTC. V and J are TRBV10-2 and TRBJ2-5, with TRBD2 identical over 7 bases. This CDR3 comprises 16 residues. Germline values: CDR1 WSHSY, CDR2 SAAADI. Unmatched junction bases numbered 7, after V lost 1 base and J lost 2 bases.

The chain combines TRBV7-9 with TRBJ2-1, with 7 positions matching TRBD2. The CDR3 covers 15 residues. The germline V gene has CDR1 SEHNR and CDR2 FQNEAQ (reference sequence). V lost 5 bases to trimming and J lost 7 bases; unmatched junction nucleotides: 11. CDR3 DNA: TGTGCCAGCAGCACCTATGGGAGGGCGGGGAATGAGCAGTTCTTC. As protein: CASSTYGRAGNEQFF.

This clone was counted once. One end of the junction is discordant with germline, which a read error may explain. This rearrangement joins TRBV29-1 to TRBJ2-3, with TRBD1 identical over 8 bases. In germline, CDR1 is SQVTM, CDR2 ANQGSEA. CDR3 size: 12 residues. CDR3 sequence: CSVEGDRDTQYF. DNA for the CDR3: TGCAGCGTAGAAGGGGACAGGGATACGCAGTATTTT.

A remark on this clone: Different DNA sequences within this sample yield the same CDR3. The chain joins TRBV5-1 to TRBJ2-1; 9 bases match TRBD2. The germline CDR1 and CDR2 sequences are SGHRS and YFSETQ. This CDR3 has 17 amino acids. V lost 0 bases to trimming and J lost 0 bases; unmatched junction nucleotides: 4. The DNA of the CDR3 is TGCGCCAGCAGCTTGGGGCTAGCGGGGAACTCCTACAATGAGCAGTTCTTC. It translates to CASSLGLAGNSYNEQFF.

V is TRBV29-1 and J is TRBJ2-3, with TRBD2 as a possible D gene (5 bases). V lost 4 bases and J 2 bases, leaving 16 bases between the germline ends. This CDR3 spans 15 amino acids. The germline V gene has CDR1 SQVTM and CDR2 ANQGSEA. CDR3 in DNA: TGCAGCGTTGCCCCCCTCAGCGGCGACACAGATACGCAGTATTTT. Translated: CSVAPLSGDTDTQYF.

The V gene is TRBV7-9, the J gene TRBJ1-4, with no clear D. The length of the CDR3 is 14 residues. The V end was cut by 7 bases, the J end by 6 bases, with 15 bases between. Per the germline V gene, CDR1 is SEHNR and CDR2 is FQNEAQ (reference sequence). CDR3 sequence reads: CASTPPTVDEKLFF. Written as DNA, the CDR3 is TGTGCCAGCACCCCCCCCACGGTCGATGAAAAACTGTTTTTT.

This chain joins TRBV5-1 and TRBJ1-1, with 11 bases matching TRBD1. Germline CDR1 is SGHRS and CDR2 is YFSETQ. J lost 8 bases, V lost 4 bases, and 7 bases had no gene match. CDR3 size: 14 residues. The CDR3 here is CASSPGTGGTEAFF. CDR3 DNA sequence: TGCGCCAGCAGCCCCGGGACAGGGGGGACCGAAGCTTTCTTT.

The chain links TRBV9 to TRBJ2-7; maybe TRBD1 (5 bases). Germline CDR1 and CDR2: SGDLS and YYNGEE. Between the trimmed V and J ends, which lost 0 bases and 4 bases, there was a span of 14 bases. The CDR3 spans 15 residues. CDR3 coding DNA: TGTGCCAGCAGCGTAGGAGGTTCAGGACAATACGAGCAGTACTTC. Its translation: CASSVGGSGQYEQYF. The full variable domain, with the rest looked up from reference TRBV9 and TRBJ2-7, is DSGVTQTPKHLITATGQRVTLRCSPRSGDLSVYWYQQSLDQGLQFLIQYYNGEERAKGNILERFSAQQFPDLHSELNLSSLELGDSALYFCASSVGGSGQYEQYFGPGTRLTVT.

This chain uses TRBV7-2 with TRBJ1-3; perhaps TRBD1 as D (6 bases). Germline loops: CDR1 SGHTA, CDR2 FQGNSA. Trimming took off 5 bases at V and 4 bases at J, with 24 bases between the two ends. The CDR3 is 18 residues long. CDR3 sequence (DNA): TGTGCCAGCAGCCCAGATGGGGGGGGCGCAAGACCCGGAAACACCATATATTTT. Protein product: CASSPDGGGARPGNTIYF. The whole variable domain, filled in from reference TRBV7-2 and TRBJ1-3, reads GAGVSQSPSNKVTEKGKDVELRCDPISGHTALYWYRQSLGQGLEFLIYFQGNSAPDKSGLPSDRFSAERTGGSVSTLTIQRTQQEDSAVYLCASSPDGGGARPGNTIYFGEGSWLTVV.

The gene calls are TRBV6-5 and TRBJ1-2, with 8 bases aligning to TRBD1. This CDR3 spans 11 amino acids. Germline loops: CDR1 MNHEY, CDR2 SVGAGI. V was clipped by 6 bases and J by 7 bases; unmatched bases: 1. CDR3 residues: CASRGTGGYTF. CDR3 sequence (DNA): TGTGCCAGCAGGGGGACAGGTGGCTACACCTTC.

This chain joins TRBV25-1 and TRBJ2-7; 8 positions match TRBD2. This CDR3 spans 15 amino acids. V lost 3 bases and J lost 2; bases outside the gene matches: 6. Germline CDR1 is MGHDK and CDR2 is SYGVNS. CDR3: CASSDAGGSTYEQYF. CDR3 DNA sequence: TGTGCCAGCAGTGATGCGGGGGGCTCGACCTACGAGCAGTACTTC.

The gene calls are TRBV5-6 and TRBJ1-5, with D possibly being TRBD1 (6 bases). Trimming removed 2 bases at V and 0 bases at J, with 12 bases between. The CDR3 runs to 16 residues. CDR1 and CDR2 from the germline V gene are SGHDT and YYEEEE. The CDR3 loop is CASSLQGLSSNQPQHF. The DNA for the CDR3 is TGTGCCAGCAGCTTACAGGGTCTCTCTAGCAATCAGCCCCAGCATTTT.

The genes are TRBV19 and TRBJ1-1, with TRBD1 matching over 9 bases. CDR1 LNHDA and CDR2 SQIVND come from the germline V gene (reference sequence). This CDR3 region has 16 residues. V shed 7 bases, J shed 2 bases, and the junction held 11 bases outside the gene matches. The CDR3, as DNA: TGTGCCAGTAATCAACAGGGGGCGCGAGTAAACACTGAAGCTTTCTTT. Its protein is CASNQQGARVNTEAFF.

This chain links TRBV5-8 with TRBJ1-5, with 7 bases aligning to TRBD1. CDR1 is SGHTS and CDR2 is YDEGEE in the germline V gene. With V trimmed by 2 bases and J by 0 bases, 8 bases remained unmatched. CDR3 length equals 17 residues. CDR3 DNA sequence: TGTGCCAGCAGCTTTCGGACAGGCTTTTATAGCAATCAGCCCCAGCATTTT. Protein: CASSFRTGFYSNQPQHF.

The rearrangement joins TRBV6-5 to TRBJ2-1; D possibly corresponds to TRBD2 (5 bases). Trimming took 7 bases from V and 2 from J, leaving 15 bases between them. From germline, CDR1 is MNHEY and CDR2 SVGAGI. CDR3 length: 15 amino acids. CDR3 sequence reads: CASTGSRGTYNEQFF. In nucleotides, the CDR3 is TGTGCCAGCACGGGGTCGCGCGGAACCTACAATGAGCAGTTCTTC.

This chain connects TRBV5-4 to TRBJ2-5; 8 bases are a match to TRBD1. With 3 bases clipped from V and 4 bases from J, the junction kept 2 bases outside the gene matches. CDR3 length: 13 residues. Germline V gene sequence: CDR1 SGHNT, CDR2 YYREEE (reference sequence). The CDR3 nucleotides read TGTGCCAGCAGCTCCGGACAGGGAGAGACCCAGTACTTC. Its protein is CASSSGQGETQYF.

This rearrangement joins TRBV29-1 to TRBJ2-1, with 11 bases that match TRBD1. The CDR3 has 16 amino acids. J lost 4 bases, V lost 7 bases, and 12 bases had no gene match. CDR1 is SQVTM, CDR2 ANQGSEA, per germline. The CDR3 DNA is TGCAGCGGAGAATCAGGGACAGGGGGGACTTACAATGAGCAGTTCTTC. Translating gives CSGESGTGGTYNEQFF.

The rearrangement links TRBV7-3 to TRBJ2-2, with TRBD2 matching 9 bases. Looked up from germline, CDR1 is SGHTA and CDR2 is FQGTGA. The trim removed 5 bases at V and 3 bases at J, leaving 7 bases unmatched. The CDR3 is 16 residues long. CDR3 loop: CASSPIAGVDTGELFF. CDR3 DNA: TGTGCCAGCAGCCCCATAGCGGGGGTCGACACCGGGGAGCTGTTTTTT. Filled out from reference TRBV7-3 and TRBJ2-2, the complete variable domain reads GAGVSQTPSNKVTEKGKYVELRCDPISGHTALYWYRQSLGQGPEFLIYFQGTGAADDSGLPNDRFFAVRPEGSVSTLKIQRTERGDSAVYLCASSPIAGVDTGELFFGEGSRLTVL.